These T cell receptor beta chains were read from a single sample in a study of identifying expanded T cells in peripheral blood. Libraries were prepared by immunoSEQ multiplex PCR; TCRdb keeps only in-frame clonotypes and omits some of them. Among some 75,000 clones, about nine tenths were seen once, and the ten largest hold over 2.5%. Material: blood. The receptors derive from a person between 18 and 75 years old in good health. Both conserved end residues are part of each CDR3. Where a row states a size, it is once, few, many or the class of an expanded clone; other rows omit it.

CDR3aa | abundance | j_gene | v_gene
CASSSTSGSTDTQYF | . | TRBJ2-3 | TRBV19
CAAGHPDYGYTF | . | TRBJ1-2 | TRBV6-5
CASSPIAGTQPYEQYF | once | TRBJ2-7 | TRBV5-1
CAWSVGRKTQYF | . | TRBJ2-5 | TRBV30
CASSQGQGARDTQYF | . | TRBJ2-3 | TRBV4-3
CASSPGDRGRTQYF | . | TRBJ2-5 | TRBV18
CASAQGIPRGGYTF | . | TRBJ1-2 | TRBV9
CASSQRRVGGSVSTDTQYF | . | TRBJ2-3 | TRBV4-2
CASSLEQGIGYTF | . | TRBJ1-2 | TRBV5-6
CASSLGPRTPYGYTF | . | TRBJ1-2 | TRBV4-3
CASSPPPQGFAGELFF | . | TRBJ2-2 | TRBV18
CASSLRVNTEAFF | once | TRBJ1-1 | TRBV11-2
CASSQRQIPNYGYTF | . | TRBJ1-2 | TRBV4-1
CASSFNGADYEQYF | . | TRBJ2-7 | TRBV28
CASSPTGIETQYF | . | TRBJ2-5 | TRBV18
CASSEQGEQFF | . | TRBJ2-1 | TRBV2
CASSLASSAYNEQFF | . | TRBJ2-1 | TRBV7-2
CASSQENRWNTEAFF | . | TRBJ1-1 | TRBV4-3
CASRPTGGVYGYTF | . | TRBJ1-2 | TRBV7-2
CATGGETGRNEQFF | . | TRBJ2-1 | TRBV19
CASSLGGGAYYGYTF | . | TRBJ1-2 | TRBV5-6
CASSYRRGSTDTQYF | . | TRBJ2-3 | TRBV7-3
CASSPWTAQINMNTEAFF | . | TRBJ1-1 | TRBV5-1
CASSWDTGGELFF | . | TRBJ2-2 | TRBV7-9
CATSGSTDTQYF | once | TRBJ2-3 | TRBV19
CATSRRTLKQGVLSAGSWNEQFF | . | TRBJ2-1 | TRBV15
CASSLGGSTYTKHF | . | TRBJ1-5 | TRBV11-2
CASTTGAQPQHF | . | TRBJ1-5 | TRBV2